One sample yielded the 28 T cell receptor beta chains listed below, sequenced in a study of blood T cell repertoires in COVID-19. TCRdb keeps only in-frame clones here, not all; method: immunoSEQ multiplex PCR. The table records around 260,000 clones, around four fifths of them present only once. The sample consisted of peripheral blood. The receptors come from a woman between 50 and 59 years old who had recovered from COVID-19.

The rearrangement links TRBV4-3 to TRBJ2-7, with 8 bases aligning to TRBD2. The CDR3 runs 16 residues. Germline assignment: CDR1 LGHNA and CDR2 YSLEER. Germline trimming cut 0 bases from V and 2 bases from J; bases unmatched to any gene: 6. CDR3 region: CASSQDLGLDAYEQYF. The CDR3 DNA sequence: TGCGCCAGCAGCCAAGATCTGGGACTAGACGCCTACGAGCAGTACTTC.

V and J are TRBV7-9 and TRBJ1-2, with 7 bases fitting TRBD1. Trimming took 5 bases from V and 4 from J; bases not matched to a gene: 10. Germline lookup yields CDR1 SEHNR and CDR2 FQNEAQ (reference sequence). The length of the CDR3 is 15 residues. This chain's CDR3 is CASSVGTEFSYGYTF. The CDR3 nucleotides read TGTGCCAGCAGCGTGGGGACAGAATTCTCCTATGGCTACACCTTC.

The rearrangement links TRBV12-3 or TRBV12-4 to TRBJ1-1; tentatively, D is TRBD1 (6 bases). This CDR3 is 13 amino acids long. Trimming stripped 4 bases from V and 5 bases from J, with 11 bases between. CDR3: CASSYRVRTEAFF. CDR3 coding DNA: TGTGCCAGCAGTTACAGGGTTAGGACTGAAGCTTTCTTT.

The genes are TRBV6-5 and TRBJ2-3; D possibly corresponds to TRBD2 (5 bases). CDR3 length: 13 residues. The germline V gene has CDR1 MNHEY and CDR2 SVGAGI. The CDR3 bases are TGTGGGGTGGCGGGCGCCCGCACAGATACGCAGTATTTT. Protein product: CGVAGARTDTQYF.

The chain couples TRBV10-3 to TRBJ2-7; 7 positions agree with TRBD2. CDR1 and CDR2 (germline): ENHRY, SYGVKD. CDR3 size: 14 residues. The V gene end was trimmed by 4 bases and the J gene end by 4 bases; junction bases not matched to a gene: 7. Written as DNA, the CDR3 is TGTGCCATCAGTGGGGGGAGGGGTGAGTACGAGCAGTACTTC. Amino acids: CAISGGRGEYEQYF.

The chain uses TRBV10-3 and TRBJ2-1, with a tentative D call TRBD2 (6 bases). Germline V gene sequence: CDR1 ENHRY, CDR2 SYGVKD. The CDR3 loop spans 13 amino acids. V gave up 3 bases and J gave up 9 bases, with 12 bases separating them. The CDR3 here is CAISDREEGEQFF. Here the CDR3 DNA reads TGTGCCATCAGTGACAGGGAGGAGGGTGAGCAGTTCTTC.

The chain recombines TRBV28 with TRBJ1-4, with D unclear. V lost 6 bases and J 9 bases, leaving 11 bases between the germline ends. Per the germline V gene, CDR1 is MDHEN and CDR2 is SYDVKM. There are 12 residues in the CDR3. The CDR3 DNA is TGTGCCAGCAGCTCCAAGCGTCAAAAACTGTTTTTT. Its translation is CASSSKRQKLFF.

This chain uses TRBV4-3 with TRBJ1-1; no reliable D call. Trimming took off 1 base at V and 6 bases at J, with 15 bases between the two ends. Germline CDR1 LGHNA, CDR2 YSLEER. CDR3 size: 15 residues. This chain's CDR3 is CASSQAQAGFAEAFF. The CDR3 coding sequence is TGCGCCAGCAGCCAAGCTCAGGCGGGATTTGCTGAAGCTTTCTTT.

V gene TRBV3-1 (or the pseudogene TRBV3-2) combines with J gene TRBJ2-7, with D hard to call. Germline V CDR1 and CDR2: LGHDT, YNNKEL (reference sequence). There are 11 residues in the CDR3. The V gene lost 4 bases and the J gene lost 2 bases, with 3 bases spanning the gap. The CDR3 region has the DNA TGTGCCAGCAGCCGTACCTACGAGCAGTACTTC. Its translation: CASSRTYEQYF.

The chain is built from TRBV27 and TRBJ2-7; the D gene is possibly TRBD2 (6 bases). The CDR3 runs 14 residues. V lost 2 bases, J lost 3 bases, and 11 bases lay in between. Germline CDR1 MNHEY, CDR2 SMNVEV (reference sequence). In DNA form, the CDR3 reads TGTGCCAGCAGTTTACACGGGGGATACTACGAGCAGTACTTC. It specifies CASSLHGGYYEQYF.

The gene calls are TRBV5-4 and TRBJ2-7; maybe TRBD2 (6 bases). CDR3 size: 15 residues. CDR1 and CDR2 from the germline V gene are SGHNT and YYREEE (reference sequence). Trimming cost V 2 bases and J 2 bases, with 14 bases left between them. In DNA form, the CDR3 reads TGTGCCAGCAGCTTTCGGTCGGGAGCCGCCTACGAGCAGTACTTC. This gives the protein CASSFRSGAAYEQYF.

The chain employs TRBV19 and TRBJ2-7; D is possibly TRBD1 (6 bases). Trimming left V 5 bases short and J 3 bases short, with 14 bases between. The CDR3 spans 14 residues. Germline lookup yields CDR1 LNHDA and CDR2 SQIVND (reference sequence). This CDR3 is CASSPRGSGYEQYF. CDR3 nucleotide sequence: TGTGCCAGTAGTCCCAGGGGATCCGGCTACGAGCAGTACTTC.

This chain links TRBV15 with TRBJ1-4; maybe TRBD1 (5 bases). Germline CDR1 reads LNHNV; CDR2 reads YYDKDF (reference sequence). The CDR3 runs 14 residues. The V and J ends lost 3 bases and 7 bases respectively, with 12 bases between them. The CDR3 coding sequence is TGTGCCACCAGCAGGCCAGGGATCGGTGAAAAACTGTTTTTT. Encoded protein: CATSRPGIGEKLFF.

The chain couples TRBV9 to TRBJ2-2; 10 nucleotides align to TRBD2. This CDR3 region has 15 residues. Losses at the gene ends were 4 bases for V and 4 bases for J; bases not matched to a gene: 4. The germline CDR1 and CDR2 sequences are SGDLS and YYNGEE. The CDR3 loop is CASSPRTSGTGELFF. CDR3 sequence (DNA): TGTGCCAGCAGCCCACGGACTAGCGGCACCGGGGAGCTGTTTTTT.

This chain links TRBV4-2 with TRBJ1-1, with 8 bases fitting TRBD1. The V segment lost 2 bases and the J segment 0 bases; nucleotides outside the gene matches: 11. This CDR3 contains 18 residues. Germline CDR1 reads LGHNA; CDR2 reads YNFKEQ. The CDR3 DNA reads TGTGCCAGCAGCCAACCCACCGGACAGGGTGTGTTGAACACTGAAGCTTTCTTT. This encodes CASSQPTGQGVLNTEAFF.

The chain combines TRBV28 with TRBJ1-5; the match to TRBD1 covers 7 bases. This CDR3 spans 13 amino acids. V trimming: 5 bases; J trimming: 5 bases; junction bases outside the gene matches: 3. CDR1 and CDR2 from the germline V gene are MDHEN and SYDVKM. CDR3 coding DNA: TGTGCCAGCAGTACAGGGGTTTATCAGCCCCAGCATTTT. Translated, it gives CASSTGVYQPQHF.

This clone was seen at least ten times. The gene calls are TRBV4-1 and TRBJ2-7, with D possibly being TRBD2 (5 bases). The CDR3 runs to 14 residues. V was pared by 0 bases and J by 6 bases, with 12 bases between. CDR1 MGHRA and CDR2 YSYEKL come from the germline V gene. CDR3 nucleotide sequence: TGCGCCAGCAGCCAAGAGTACGCGGGTAGCGAGCAGTACTTC. This gives the protein CASSQEYAGSEQYF.

This chain joins TRBV28 and TRBJ1-2; D call uncertain. Per the germline V gene, CDR1 is MDHEN and CDR2 is SYDVKM. CDR3 length equals 14 residues. Trimming cost V 2 bases and J 0 bases, with 7 bases left between them. The CDR3 DNA reads as TGTGCCAGCAGTTTAGGCAGATCTAACTATGGCTACACCTTC. This encodes CASSLGRSNYGYTF.

The gene calls are TRBV7-8 and TRBJ1-2; perhaps TRBD1 as D (6 bases). This CDR3 comprises 13 residues. V was shortened by 5 bases and J by 4 bases, with 11 bases between the two germline ends. Germline assignment: CDR1 SGHVS and CDR2 FQNEAQ. The CDR3 region has the DNA TGTGCCAGCAGCCCCACAGGGATCTATGGCTACACCTTC. Encoded protein: CASSPTGIYGYTF.

The chain joins TRBV27 to TRBJ2-7; 10 bases align to TRBD2. From germline, CDR1 is MNHEY and CDR2 SMNVEV (reference sequence). V lost 4 bases and J lost 3; bases outside the gene matches: 15. This CDR3 is built from 18 residues. DNA of the CDR3: TGTGCCAGCAGTTCGGGACACTTCAGCGGGAGGGGAATCTACGAGCAGTACTTC. It specifies CASSSGHFSGRGIYEQYF.

The chain links TRBV19 to TRBJ2-1; TRBD1 aligns across 8 bases. The V gene's germline CDR1 is LNHDA and CDR2 SQIVND (reference sequence). This CDR3 has 14 residues. V was pared by 7 bases and J by 3 bases, with 5 bases of the junction left unmatched. CDR3: CASNRDRHYNEQFF. The CDR3 DNA reads as TGTGCCAGTAACCGGGACAGGCACTACAATGAGCAGTTCTTC.

The rearrangement joins TRBV6-4 to TRBJ2-2; D unclear. Per germline, CDR1 MRHNA and CDR2 SNTAGT. This CDR3 is 14 amino acids long. The germline V and J ends were trimmed by 3 bases and 7 bases, with 12 bases remaining between them. The CDR3 nucleotides read TGTGCCAGCAGTGAGTTGGCATTTGGCGGGGAGCTGTTTTTT. Its protein product is CASSELAFGGELFF.

The chain recombines TRBV7-6 with TRBJ2-6; 14 bases are a match to TRBD2. Germline assignment: CDR1 SGHVS and CDR2 FNYEAQ. The junction had 9 bases not matched to a gene; V was cut back by 5 bases and J by 0 bases. The CDR3 loop spans 20 amino acids. DNA for the CDR3: TGTGCCAGCAGCACACGGACTAGCGGGGGGATGCTCTCTGGGGCCAACGTCCTGACTTTC. Protein product: CASSTRTSGGMLSGANVLTF. The variable domain in full, completed from reference TRBV7-6 and TRBJ2-6, reads GAGVSQSPRYKVTKRGQDVALRCDPISGHVSLYWYRQALGQGPEFLTYFNYEAQQDKSGLPNDRFSAERPEGSISTLTIQRTEQRDSAMYRCASSTRTSGGMLSGANVLTFGAGSRLTVL.

V and J are TRBV6-4 and TRBJ1-1; TRBD1 matches 10 bases. Germline V gene lookup returns CDR1 MRHNA and CDR2 SNTAGT. The CDR3 extends over 17 amino acids. Trimming at V came to 0 bases and at J to 2 bases, leaving 6 bases not matched to a gene. The DNA for the CDR3 is TGTGCCAGCAGTGACTCATGGACAGGGGGTTCTAACACTGAAGCTTTCTTT. This sequence encodes CASSDSWTGGSNTEAFF.

This clone came up once. The rearrangement links TRBV19 to TRBJ2-2; TRBD1 is a possible D gene (6 bases). The germline V gene has CDR1 LNHDA and CDR2 SQIVND (reference sequence). Trimming stripped 5 bases from V and 5 bases from J, with 15 bases between. This CDR3 is 15 amino acids long. The CDR3 bases are TGTGCCAGTAGTCGCGACAGGTTGAGTACCGGGGAGCTGTTTTTT. Translation: CASSRDRLSTGELFF.

CDR3 protein: CASSLGLNQPQHF. The CDR3 nucleotides are TGTGCCAGCAGCCTGGGACTCAATCAGCCCCAGCATTTT. The rearrangement joins TRBV27 to TRBJ1-5; tentative D call: TRBD1 (5 bases). V gave up 6 bases and J gave up 3 bases, with 9 bases separating them. This CDR3 has 13 amino acids. CDR1 is MNHEY, CDR2 SMNVEV, per germline (reference sequence).

The V gene is TRBV20-1, the J gene TRBJ2-1; D possibly corresponds to TRBD2 (6 bases). V lost 3 bases, J lost 5 bases, and 20 bases lay in between. The V gene's germline CDR1 is DFQATT and CDR2 SNEGSKA (reference sequence). The CDR3 loop spans 16 amino acids. The chain's CDR3 is CSASSRVGLAHNEQFF. In DNA, the CDR3 is TGCAGTGCTAGTTCGCGGGTCGGGCTAGCGCACAATGAGCAGTTCTTC.

The rearrangement joins TRBV7-9 to TRBJ2-2; perhaps TRBD2 as D (5 bases). The V and J ends lost 5 bases and 7 bases respectively, with 14 bases between them. Per germline, CDR1 SEHNR and CDR2 FQNEAQ (reference sequence). CDR3 length: 14 amino acids. CDR3 region: CASSNRGLHGELFF. CDR3 coding DNA: TGTGCCAGCAGCAACCGAGGGCTTCACGGGGAGCTGTTTTTT. The variable domain in full, with the rest retrieved from reference TRBV7-9 and TRBJ2-2, is DTGVSQNPRHKITKRGQNVTFRCDPISEHNRLYWYRQTLGQGPEFLTYFQNEAQLEKSRLLSDRFSAERPKGSFSTLEIQRTEQGDSAMYLCASSNRGLHGELFFGEGSRLTVL.